Reported below is one T cell receptor beta chain. Its antigen is unidentified. CDR1 is SQVTM, CDR2 ANQGSEA, per germline. V lost 4 bases and J 0 bases, leaving 18 bases between the germline ends. There are 16 residues in the CDR3. A 10-day culture period preceded the isolation of CD4+ T cells. A half-volume exchange with IL-2 medium occurred on days 3 and 7. Repertoires were generated with immunoSEQ multiplex PCR, while TCRdb's copy carries only in-frame clones and drops some. The sample has 50,000 to 75,000 clones; about 83% are singletons. The record originates from a study of vaccination effects on CD4 cells after COVID-19. The study's findings and limits: Late in the post-vaccination period, infection-induced and vaccine-induced clones underwent marked clonal contraction.

The receptor's source is a human donor who received a COVID-19 vaccine. The chain is built from TRBV29-1 and TRBJ1-1; D perhaps matches TRBD1 (6 bases). This material consisted of CD4+ T cells from PBMCs cultured without peptide, taken before COVID-19 vaccination. CDR3 DNA sequence: TGCAGCGTTGGGGGGATAGGGGGGTGGTTGAACACTGAAGCTTTCTTT. Translation gives CSVGGIGGWLNTEAFF.